This entry is about one T cell receptor (beta chain). The antigen remains undetermined. The validation cohort, a group of over a hundred subjects, included the donors and was separate from the approximately 700-subject first cohort. These data come from a study of cytomegalovirus exposure and HLA in healthy donors. In the study overall: The roughly 130 validation repertoires used the same platform as the approximately 670 first-cohort repertoires (as reported by a later analysis).

Libraries were prepared by immunoSEQ multiplex PCR; TCRdb keeps only in-frame clonotypes and omits some of them. The repertoire consists of more than 200,000 clones, with roughly 87% occurring once and the leading ten covering approximately 3.1%. The CDR3 is made up of 15 amino acids. Germline V CDR1 and CDR2: MNHEY, SVGAGI. Unmatched junction bases numbered 6, after V lost 2 bases and J lost 6 bases. Points from the study as a whole: Reported performance of the classifier showed diagnosis of cytomegalovirus status with high specificity and sensitivity. In vitro confirmation showed three CMV-associated chains to be CMV antigen specific.

The chain recombines TRBV6-5 with TRBJ2-2, with 7 bases identical to TRBD1. This TCR was sampled from a woman aged 30 to 39 in good health and CMV-seronegative. The sequenced sample consisted of PBMCs. For the CDR3, the DNA is TGTGCCAGCAGTTACCAGCAGGGGGTCCCCGGGGAGCTGTTTTTT. Its protein is CASSYQQGVPGELFF.